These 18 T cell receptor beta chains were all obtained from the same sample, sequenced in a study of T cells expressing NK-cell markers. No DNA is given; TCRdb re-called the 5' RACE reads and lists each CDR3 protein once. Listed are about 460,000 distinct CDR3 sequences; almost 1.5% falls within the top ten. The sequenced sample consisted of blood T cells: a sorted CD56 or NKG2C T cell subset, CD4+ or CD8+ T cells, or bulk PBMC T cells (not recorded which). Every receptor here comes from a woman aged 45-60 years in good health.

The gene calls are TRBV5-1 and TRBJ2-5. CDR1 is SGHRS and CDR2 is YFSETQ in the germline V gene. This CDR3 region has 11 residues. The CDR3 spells CASKLTETQYF.

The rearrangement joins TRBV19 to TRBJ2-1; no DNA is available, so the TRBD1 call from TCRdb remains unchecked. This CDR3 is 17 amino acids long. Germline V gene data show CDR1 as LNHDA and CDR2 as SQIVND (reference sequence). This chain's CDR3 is CASFPDRRTSFHNEQFF.

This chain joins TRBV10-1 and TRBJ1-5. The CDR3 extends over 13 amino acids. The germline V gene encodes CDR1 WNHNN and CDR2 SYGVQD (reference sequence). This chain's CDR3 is CASSGAGNQPQHF.

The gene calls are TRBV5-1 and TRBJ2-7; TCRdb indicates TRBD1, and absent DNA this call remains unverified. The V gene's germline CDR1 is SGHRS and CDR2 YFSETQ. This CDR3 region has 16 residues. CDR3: CASTQEVAGSAYEQYF.

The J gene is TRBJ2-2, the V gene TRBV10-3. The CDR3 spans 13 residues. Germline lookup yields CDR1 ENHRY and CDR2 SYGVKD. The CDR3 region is CAIIGQPPGELFF.

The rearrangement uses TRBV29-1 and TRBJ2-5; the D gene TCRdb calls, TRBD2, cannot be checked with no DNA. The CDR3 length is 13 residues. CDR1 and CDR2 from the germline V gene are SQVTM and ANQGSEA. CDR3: CSGRGTRVETQYF.

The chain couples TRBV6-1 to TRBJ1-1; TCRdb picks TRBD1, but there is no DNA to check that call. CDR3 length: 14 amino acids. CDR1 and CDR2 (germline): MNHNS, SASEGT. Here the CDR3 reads CASSLRDRDAEAFF.

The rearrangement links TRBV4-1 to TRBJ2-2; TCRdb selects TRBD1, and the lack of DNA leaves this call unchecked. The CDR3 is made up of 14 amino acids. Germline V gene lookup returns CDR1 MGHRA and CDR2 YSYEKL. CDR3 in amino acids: CASTLVGASGELFF.

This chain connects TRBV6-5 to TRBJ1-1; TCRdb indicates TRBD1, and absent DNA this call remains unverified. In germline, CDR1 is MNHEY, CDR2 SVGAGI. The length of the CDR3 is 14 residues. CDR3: CASSPGLGWGEAFF.

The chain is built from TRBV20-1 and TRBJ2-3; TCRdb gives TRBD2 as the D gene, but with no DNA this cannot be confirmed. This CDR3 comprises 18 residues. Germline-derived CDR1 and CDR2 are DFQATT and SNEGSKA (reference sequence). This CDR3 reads CSASQTSGRVFSTDTQYF.

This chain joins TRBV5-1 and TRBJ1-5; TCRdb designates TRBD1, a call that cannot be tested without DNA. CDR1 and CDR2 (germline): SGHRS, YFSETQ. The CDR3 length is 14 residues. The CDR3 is CASSVGTAGQPQHF.

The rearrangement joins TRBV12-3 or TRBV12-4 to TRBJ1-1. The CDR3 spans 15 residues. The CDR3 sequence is CASIKASSMNTEAFF.

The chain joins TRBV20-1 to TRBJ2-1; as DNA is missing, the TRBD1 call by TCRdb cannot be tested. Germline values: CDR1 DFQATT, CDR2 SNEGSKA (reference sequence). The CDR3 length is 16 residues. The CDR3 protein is CSARGPAGVYYNEQFF.

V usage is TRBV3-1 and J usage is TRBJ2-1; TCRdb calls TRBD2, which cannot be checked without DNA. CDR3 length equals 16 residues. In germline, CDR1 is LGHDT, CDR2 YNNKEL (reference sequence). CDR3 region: CASSQVTSGRAHEQFF.

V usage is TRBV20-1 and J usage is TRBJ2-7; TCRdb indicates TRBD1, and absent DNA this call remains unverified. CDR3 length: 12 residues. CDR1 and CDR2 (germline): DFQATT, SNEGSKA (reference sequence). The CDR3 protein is CSATQGAGEQYF.

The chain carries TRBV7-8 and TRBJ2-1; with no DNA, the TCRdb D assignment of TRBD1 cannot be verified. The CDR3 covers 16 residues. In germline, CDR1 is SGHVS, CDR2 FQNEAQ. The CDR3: CASSPDRRGRNNEQFF.

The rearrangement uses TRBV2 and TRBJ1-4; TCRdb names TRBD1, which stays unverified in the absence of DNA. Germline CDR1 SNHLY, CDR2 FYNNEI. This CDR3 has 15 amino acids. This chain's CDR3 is CASSRFRDPGEKLFF.

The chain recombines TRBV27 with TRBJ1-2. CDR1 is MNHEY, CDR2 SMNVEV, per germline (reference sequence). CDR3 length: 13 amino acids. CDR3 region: CASSTGGGYGYTF.